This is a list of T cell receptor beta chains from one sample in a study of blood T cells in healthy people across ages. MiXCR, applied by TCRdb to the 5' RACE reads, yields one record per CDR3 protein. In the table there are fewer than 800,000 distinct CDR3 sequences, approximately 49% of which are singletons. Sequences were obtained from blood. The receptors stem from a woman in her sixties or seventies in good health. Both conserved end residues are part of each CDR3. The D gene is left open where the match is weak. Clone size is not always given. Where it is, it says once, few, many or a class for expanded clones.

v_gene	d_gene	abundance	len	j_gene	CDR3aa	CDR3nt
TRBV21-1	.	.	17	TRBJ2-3	CASSKETGQECTDTQYF	TGTGCCAGCAGCAAAGAGACGGGCCAGGAGTGCACAGATACGCAGTATTTT
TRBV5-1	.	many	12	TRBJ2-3	CASSLERCQQYF	TGCGCCAGCAGCTTGGAGCGGTGTCAGCAGTATTTT
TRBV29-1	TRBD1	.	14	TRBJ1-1	CSGQGVSLNTEAFF	TGCAGCGGACAGGGGGTGAGCCTGAACACTGAAGCTTTCTTT
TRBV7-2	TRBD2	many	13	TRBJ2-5	CASTGGYQETQYF	TGTGCCAGCACCGGGGGGTACCAAGAGACCCAGTACTTC
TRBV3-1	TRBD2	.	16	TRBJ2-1	CASSQGTSGRSYEQFF	TGTGCCAGCAGCCAAGGGACTAGCGGGCGTTCCTACGAGCAGTTCTTC
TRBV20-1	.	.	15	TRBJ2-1	CSARDLGRSYNEQFF	TGCAGTGCTAGAGATCTCGGGAGATCCTACAATGAGCAGTTCTTC
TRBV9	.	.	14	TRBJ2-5	CASSIGRDQETQYF	TGTGCCAGCAGCATTGGGCGTGACCAAGAGACCCAGTACTTC
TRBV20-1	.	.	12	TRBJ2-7	CSAPRALRGQYF	TGCAGTGCTCCCCGGGCCTTACGTGGGCAGTACTTC
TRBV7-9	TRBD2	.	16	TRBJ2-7	CASSYSTLLAAYEQYF	TGTGCCAGCAGCTATTCCACCTTACTAGCGGCCTACGAGCAGTACTTC
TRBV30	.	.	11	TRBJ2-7	CAWRYLYEQYF	TGTGCCTGGAGGTACCTCTACGAGCAGTACTTC
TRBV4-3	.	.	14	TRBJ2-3	CASSQDRPTGTQYF	TGCGCCAGCAGCCAAGATCGCCCCACTGGGACGCAGTATTTT
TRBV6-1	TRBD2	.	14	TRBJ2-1	CAPGSSGRVNEQFF	TGTGCCCCCGGGAGTAGCGGGAGAGTAAATGAGCAGTTCTTC
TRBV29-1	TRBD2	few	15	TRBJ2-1	CSGVGLAGSYNEQFF	TGCAGCGGTGTTGGGCTAGCGGGCTCCTACAATGAGCAGTTCTTC
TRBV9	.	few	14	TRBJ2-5	CASSVVWDQETQYF	TGTGCCAGCAGCGTAGTATGGGACCAAGAGACCCAGTACTTC
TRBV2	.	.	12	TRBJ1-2	CASSEPGYGYTF	TGTGCCAGCAGTGAACCGGGCTATGGCTACACCTTC
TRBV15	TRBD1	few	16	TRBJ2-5	CATSRDGSRGQETQYF	TGTGCCACCAGCAGAGATGGAAGCAGGGGGCAAGAGACCCAGTACTTC
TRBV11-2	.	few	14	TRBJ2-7	CASSLVGLTYEQYF	TGTGCCAGCAGCTTGGTGGGGCTGACCTACGAGCAGTACTTC
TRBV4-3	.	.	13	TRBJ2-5	CASSQAVYETQYF	TGCGCCAGCAGCCAAGCGGTATACGAGACCCAGTACTTC
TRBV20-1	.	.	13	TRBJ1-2	CSAGTRETYGYTF	TGCAGTGCAGGGACCAGGGAGACCTATGGCTACACCTTC
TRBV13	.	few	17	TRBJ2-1	CASSGRVVGSSYNEQFF	TGTGCCAGCAGCGGCAGGGTGGTAGGCAGCTCCTACAATGAGCAGTTCTTC
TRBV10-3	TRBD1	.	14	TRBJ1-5	CAISTGQGIEPQHF	TGTGCCATCAGTACCGGACAGGGGATCGAGCCCCAGCATTTT
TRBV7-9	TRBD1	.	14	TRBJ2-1	CASSLQGAVNEQFF	TGTGCCAGCAGCTTACAGGGGGCGGTCAATGAGCAGTTCTTC
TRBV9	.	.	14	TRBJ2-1	CASSESGTNNEQFF	TGTGCCAGCAGCGAGTCCGGGACAAACAATGAGCAGTTCTTC
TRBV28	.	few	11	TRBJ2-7	CASMVAYEQYF	TGTGCCAGCATGGTAGCCTACGAGCAGTACTTC
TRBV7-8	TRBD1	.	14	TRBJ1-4	CASSFTRGPEKLFF	TGTGCCAGCAGCTTTACCAGGGGGCCGGAAAAACTGTTTTTT
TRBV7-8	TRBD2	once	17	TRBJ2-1	CASSPWTSGLSYNEQFF	TGTGCCAGCAGCCCCTGGACTAGCGGACTTTCCTACAATGAGCAGTTCTTC
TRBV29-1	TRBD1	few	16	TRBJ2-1	CSVEGGDRGAYNEQFF	TGCAGCGTTGAAGGAGGGGACAGGGGAGCCTACAATGAGCAGTTCTTC
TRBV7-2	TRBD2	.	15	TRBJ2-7	CASSPTAGGRGEQYF	TGTGCCAGCAGCCCTACTGCGGGAGGGCGTGGCGAGCAGTACTTC
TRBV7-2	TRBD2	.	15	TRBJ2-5	CASSTGLAGTETQYF	TGTGCCAGCAGCACAGGACTAGCGGGAACAGAGACCCAGTACTTC
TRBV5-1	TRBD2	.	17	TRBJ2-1	CASSLDLLAGFYNEQFF	TGCGCCAGCAGCTTGGACCTACTAGCGGGGTTCTACAATGAGCAGTTCTTC
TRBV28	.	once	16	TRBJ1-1	CASSLSPWGMNTEAFF	TGTGCCAGCAGTTTATCCCCCTGGGGTATGAACACTGAAGCTTTCTTT
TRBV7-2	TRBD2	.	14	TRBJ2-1	CASRQRDYHNEQFF	TGTGCCAGCAGACAAAGGGACTACCACAATGAGCAGTTCTTC
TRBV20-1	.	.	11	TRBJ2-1	CSASFGDEQFF	TGCAGTGCTAGTTTCGGCGATGAGCAGTTCTTC
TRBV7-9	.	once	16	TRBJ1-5	CASSLVSGVGDQPQHF	TGTGCCAGCAGCTTAGTATCCGGGGTAGGAGATCAGCCCCAGCATTTT
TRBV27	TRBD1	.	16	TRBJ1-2	CASSPGTGGQDYGYTF	TGTGCCAGCAGTCCCGGGACAGGGGGCCAGGACTATGGCTACACCTTC
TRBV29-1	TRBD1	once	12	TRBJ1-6	CSVEDQGETLHF	TGCAGCGTTGAAGATCAGGGGGAGACCCTCCACTTT
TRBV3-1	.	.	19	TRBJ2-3	CASSPTGPSLTHNTDTQYF	TGTGCCAGCAGCCCCACGGGACCTAGCCTAACCCACAACACAGATACGCAGTATTTT
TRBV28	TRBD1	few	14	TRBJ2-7	CASSLTGQSYEQYF	TGTGCCAGCAGTTTAACGGGACAGTCCTACGAGCAGTACTTC
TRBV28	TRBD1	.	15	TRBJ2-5	CASSLPHRQGNEQYF	TGTGCCAGCAGTTTACCCCATCGACAGGGGAATGAGCAGTACTTC
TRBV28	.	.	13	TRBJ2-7	CASRPTPLYEQYF	TGTGCCAGCCGCCCCACACCTCTCTACGAGCAGTACTTC
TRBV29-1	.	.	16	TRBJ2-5	CSVVSLWASDSNEQYF	TGCAGCGTTGTGTCTCTTTGGGCTAGCGATAGCAATGAGCAGTACTTC
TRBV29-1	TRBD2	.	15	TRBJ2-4	CSVDGTSGGYNEQYF	TGCAGCGTTGATGGGACTAGCGGGGGTTACAATGAGCAGTACTTC
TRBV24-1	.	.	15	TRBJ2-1	CATSESSRTHNEQFF	TGTGCCACCAGTGAATCTAGTAGGACGCACAATGAGCAGTTCTTC
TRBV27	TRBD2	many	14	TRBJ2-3	CASSSAGGEDTQYF	TGTGCCAGCAGTTCCGCGGGAGGGGAGGATACGCAGTATTTT
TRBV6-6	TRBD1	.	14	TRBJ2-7	CASSYKTGVYEQYF	TGTGCCAGCAGTTACAAGACAGGGGTGTACGAGCAGTACTTC
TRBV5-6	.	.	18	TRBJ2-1	CASSLYTGIHWSYNEQFF	TGTGCCAGCAGCTTGTATACGGGAATACACTGGTCCTACAATGAGCAGTTCTTC
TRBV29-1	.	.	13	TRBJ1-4	CSVRGNGREKLFF	TGCAGCGTGAGGGGGAACGGTAGGGAAAAACTGTTTTTT
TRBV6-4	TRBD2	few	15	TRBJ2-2	CASSPGTTDTGELFF	TGTGCCAGCAGCCCCGGGACTACCGACACCGGGGAGCTGTTTTTT
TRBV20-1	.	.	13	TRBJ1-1	CSARAAPDTEAFF	TGCAGTGCTAGGGCAGCGCCAGACACTGAAGCTTTCTTT
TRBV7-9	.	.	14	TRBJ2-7	CASSVPRDSYEQYF	TGTGCCAGCAGCGTACCCAGGGACTCCTACGAGCAGTACTTC
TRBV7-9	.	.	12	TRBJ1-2	CASSLDHLGYTF	TGTGCCAGCAGCTTAGACCACCTAGGCTACACCTTC
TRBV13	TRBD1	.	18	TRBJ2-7	CASSLGILGQGETYEQYF	TGTGCCAGCAGCTTAGGAATTTTGGGACAGGGGGAAACTTACGAGCAGTACTTC
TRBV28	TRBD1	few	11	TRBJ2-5	CATRDRETQYF	TGTGCCACACGGGACAGAGAGACCCAGTACTTC
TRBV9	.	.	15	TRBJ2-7	CASSVGGQVNYEQYF	TGTGCCAGCAGCGTAGGTGGGCAGGTAAACTACGAGCAGTACTTC
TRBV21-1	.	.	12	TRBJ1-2	CASGGQDYGYTF	TGTGCCAGTGGGGGACAGGATTATGGCTACACCTTC
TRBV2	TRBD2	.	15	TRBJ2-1	CASSPLLAGVVEQFF	TGTGCCAGCAGCCCGCTCCTAGCGGGAGTCGTTGAGCAGTTCTTC
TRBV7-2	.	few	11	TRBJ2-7	CASSNGGEQYF	TGTGCCAGCAGCAACGGTGGCGAGCAGTACTTC
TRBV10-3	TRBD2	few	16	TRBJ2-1	CAISDGTSGRVNEQFF	TGTGCCATCAGTGACGGGACTAGCGGGAGGGTTAATGAGCAGTTCTTC
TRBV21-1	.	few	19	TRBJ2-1	CASSKCVSLWQGACNEQFF	TGTGCCAGCAGCAAATGTGTTAGTCTGTGGCAGGGGGCATGCAATGAGCAGTTCTTC